These T cell receptor beta chains were read from a single sample in a study of shared clonotypes between healthy human individuals. Method: immunoSEQ multiplex PCR; TCRdb's copy keeps in-frame clones and lacks some. The table shows 2 million to 2.5 million clones, with approximately 96% occurring only once. The sample consisted of naive CD4+ T cells sorted from blood. The receptors shown here come from a man younger than 35 in good health. CDR3s include the opening cysteine and the closing phenylalanine or tryptophan. The D gene is left open where the match is weak. The listing skips clone size in some rows; elsewhere it reads once, few, many or a size class.

cdr3_nt cdr3_aa j_call clone_size cdr3_length v_call d_call
TGTGCCAGCAGCGTAGGAGCGGGGGGCACCTACGAGCAGTACTTC CASSVGAGGTYEQYF TRBJ2-7 NA 15 TRBV9 TRBD2
TGCGCCAGCAGCTGGTCAGCGGGAAACAATGAGCAGTTCTTC CASSWSAGNNEQFF TRBJ2-1 NA 14 TRBV5-1 TRBD2
TGTGCCAGCAGCTTAGATATCGGATATGGCTACACCTTC CASSLDIGYGYTF TRBJ1-2 NA 13 TRBV11-2 NA
TGTGCCTGGAGTGCGCACAGGGGGCCCTCAGATACGCAGTATTTT CAWSAHRGPSDTQYF TRBJ2-3 NA 15 TRBV30 TRBD1
TGCGCCAGCAGCCAGTTCGTGACGACCGGAAACACCATATATTTT CASSQFVTTGNTIYF TRBJ1-3 NA 15 TRBV4-3 NA
TGTGCCAGCAGTGAATTTCAGGGGCGGGAGCAGTACTTC CASSEFQGREQYF TRBJ2-7 NA 13 TRBV6-1 NA
TGTGCCAGCAGCGGGACGGAGCAAGTCAATGAGCAGTTCTTC CASSGTEQVNEQFF TRBJ2-1 once 14 TRBV9 NA
TGTGCCAGCAGCTTCCTAGCGGCAATCTACGAGCAGTACTTC CASSFLAAIYEQYF TRBJ2-7 NA 14 TRBV11-2 TRBD2
TGTGCCAGCAGTCCGAGGGGAGTCCCTGAAGCTTTCTTT CASSPRGVPEAFF TRBJ1-1 NA 13 TRBV7-8 NA
TGCGCCAGCAGCTTGGGCTTTTCAGGGGCGCAGGCCGAGCAGTACTTC CASSLGFSGAQAEQYF TRBJ2-7 NA 16 TRBV5-1 NA
TGTGCCAGCACCTTGGGGTGGTCTGGGGCCAACGTCCTGACTTTC CASTLGWSGANVLTF TRBJ2-6 once 15 TRBV11-2 NA
TGTGCCAGCAGCTTTGAGGGCTTTCTTAGCTATGGCTACACCTTC CASSFEGFLSYGYTF TRBJ1-2 NA 15 TRBV13 NA
TGTGCCAGCTCACCACACAGGGGGTACGAGACCCAGTACTTC CASSPHRGYETQYF TRBJ2-5 NA 14 TRBV18 TRBD1
TGCGCCAGCAGCCGCCAATCCGGGACAGGGGGCTACTATGGCTACACCTTC CASSRQSGTGGYYGYTF TRBJ1-2 NA 17 TRBV4-3 TRBD1
TGTGCCAGCTCAGGGCGGGCGGGGGCGATGGAAAGCAATCAGCCCCAGCATTTT CASSGRAGAMESNQPQHF TRBJ1-5 NA 18 TRBV18 NA
TGTGCCAGCAGCGCCAATTTAGGCATTCGAGGGAACACTGAAGCTTTCTTT CASSANLGIRGNTEAFF TRBJ1-1 once 17 TRBV11-2 NA
TGTGCCAGCAGCCAGGGAGGGACCCGAGGGGAGACCCAGTACTTC CASSQGGTRGETQYF TRBJ2-5 NA 15 TRBV9 TRBD2
TGTGCCAGCAGCCGATGGGACGGCTACAATGAGCAGTTCTTC CASSRWDGYNEQFF TRBJ2-1 NA 14 TRBV5-4 NA
TGTGCCAGCAGCTTAAGGGCCAGCGGGGGCCCCCCCGGGGAGCTGTTTTTT CASSLRASGGPPGELFF TRBJ2-2 NA 17 TRBV5-4 TRBD2
TGCAGCGCCTTAGGGGGAAACACCATATATTTT CSALGGNTIYF TRBJ1-3 NA 11 TRBV29-1 NA
TGTGCCAGCAGCTGGGGACAGGGCGAGCAGTACTTC CASSWGQGEQYF TRBJ2-7 NA 12 TRBV5-8 TRBD1
TGCGCCAGCAGCCCGGACAACTCCTACGAGCAGTACTTC CASSPDNSYEQYF TRBJ2-7 NA 13 TRBV5-1 NA
TGCGCCAGCAGCCAAGACCAGAATCAGCCCCAGCATTTT CASSQDQNQPQHF TRBJ1-5 NA 13 TRBV4-1 NA
TGTGCCTGGAGTGTTGGGGACAGGGGTGTCAATCAGCCCCAGCATTTT CAWSVGDRGVNQPQHF TRBJ1-5 few 16 TRBV30 TRBD1
TGTGCTAGCAGCTTAGAGTGGGACAGGAACACTGAAGCTTTCTTT CASSLEWDRNTEAFF TRBJ1-1 NA 15 TRBV7-7 TRBD1
TGTGCCACCTACGACATCCAAGGGTACGAGCAGTACTTC CATYDIQGYEQYF TRBJ2-7 once 13 TRBV2 NA
TGCGCCAGCAGCACCGGGACAGTCCAAGAGACCCAGTACTTC CASSTGTVQETQYF TRBJ2-5 NA 14 TRBV5-1 TRBD1
TGTGCCTGGGGGGACAGTAACTATGGCTACACCTTC CAWGDSNYGYTF TRBJ1-2 NA 12 TRBV30 TRBD1
TGTGCCAGCTACAGGGGGAAGAAGAGCACAGATACGCAGTATTTT CASYRGKKSTDTQYF TRBJ2-3 NA 15 TRBV7-9 TRBD1
TGTGCCAGCCCGACTGCAAGGGGAATATACACTGAAGCTTTCTTT CASPTARGIYTEAFF TRBJ1-1 NA 15 TRBV14 NA
TGTGCCAGTAGTATAGGTTCCCGCACCGGGGCCAACGTCCTGACTTTC CASSIGSRTGANVLTF TRBJ2-6 once 16 TRBV19 NA
TGTGCCAGCAGTGAAGAGGACAGGGTAGGAGGCTACACCTTC CASSEEDRVGGYTF TRBJ1-2 NA 14 TRBV25-1 TRBD1
TGTGCCAGTAGGTCGTCCCCGGGAACTCAAGAGACCCAGTACTTC CASRSSPGTQETQYF TRBJ2-5 NA 15 TRBV19 NA
TGTGCCAGCAGTTTAATAGCGGGATACTACGAGCAGTACTTC CASSLIAGYYEQYF TRBJ2-7 NA 14 TRBV27 TRBD2
TGTGCCAGCACGCAGGAAAAGAACACCGGGGAGCTGTTTTTT CASTQEKNTGELFF TRBJ2-2 NA 14 TRBV2 NA
TGTGCCAGCAGCTTAGCAGGGGATAATGAAAAACTGTTTTTT CASSLAGDNEKLFF TRBJ1-4 NA 14 TRBV5-6 NA
TGTGCCAGCAGTTACTCTGACAGGTCTTACACTGAAGCTTTCTTT CASSYSDRSYTEAFF TRBJ1-1 NA 15 TRBV6-5 NA
TGTGCCAGCAGCTATGACACCCGAGCCTACGAGCAGTACTTC CASSYDTRAYEQYF TRBJ2-7 few 14 TRBV7-2 NA
TGTGCCTGGAGCCCCGGGTGGGGAGGTCAGCCCCAGCATTTT CAWSPGWGGQPQHF TRBJ1-5 NA 14 TRBV30 NA
TGTGCCAGCAGACTGGGTTTACAGGGTCCCGGGGAGCTGTTTTTT CASRLGLQGPGELFF TRBJ2-2 NA 15 TRBV5-4 NA
TGTGCCAGCAGTAGGGAAGAGAAGTTTTCTGGAAACACCATATATTTT CASSREEKFSGNTIYF TRBJ1-3 NA 16 TRBV6-6 NA
TGCAGCGTTGGAGAAGAGACCCAGTACTTC CSVGEETQYF TRBJ2-5 NA 10 TRBV29-1 NA
TGTGCCAGCAGCCCACCTGGGACTCTAACCTACGAGCAGTACTTC CASSPPGTLTYEQYF TRBJ2-7 NA 15 TRBV7-9 NA
TGTGCCTGGAGACCACTTCGGGGGGCCCAGTACTTC CAWRPLRGAQYF TRBJ2-5 NA 12 TRBV30 TRBD2
TGCGCCAGCAGTGCGGCTGGCACTGAAGCTTTCTTT CASSAAGTEAFF TRBJ1-1 NA 12 TRBV10-1 NA
TGCGCCAGCAGTGGGGGCGGGACAGAAAGCAATCAGCCCCAGCATTTT CASSGGGTESNQPQHF TRBJ1-5 NA 16 TRBV10-1 TRBD1
TGTGCCAGTAGTATTCCCAGCGGGATAAACATTCAGTACTTC CASSIPSGINIQYF TRBJ2-4 NA 14 TRBV19 TRBD2
TGTGCCTGGGACAGGGGGTGGGGTGACACCGGGGAGCTGTTTTTT CAWDRGWGDTGELFF TRBJ2-2 NA 15 TRBV30 TRBD1
TGTGCCAGCAGCGTAGCAGGGCTGAACACTGAAGCTTTCTTT CASSVAGLNTEAFF TRBJ1-1 NA 14 TRBV9 NA
TGCGCCAGCAGCTTGGAATCCCTAGCGGCCTACAATGAGCAGTTCTTC CASSLESLAAYNEQFF TRBJ2-1 NA 16 TRBV5-1 TRBD2
TGTGCCAGCAGTGGGACAGGGTCCGGGCGAAACTATGGCTACACCTTC CASSGTGSGRNYGYTF TRBJ1-2 NA 16 TRBV6-1 TRBD1
TGTGCCAGCAGCCAGAGGCCGAACGTGGGTTCACCCCTCCACTTT CASSQRPNVGSPLHF TRBJ1-6 NA 15 TRBV7-3 NA
TGCAGCGTTTCCGGGACAGACCCTCAAGAGACCCAGTACTTC CSVSGTDPQETQYF TRBJ2-5 NA 14 TRBV29-1 TRBD1
TGCGCCAGCAGCCAAGGGGGGAATCTACAGGGGCTGTCTACAAGCAAAAACATTCAGTACTTC CASSQGGNLQGLSTSKNIQYF TRBJ2-4 once 21 TRBV4-1 TRBD1
TGTGCCAGCAGCGAACAGGGCTTGAACTCACCCCTCCACTTT CASSEQGLNSPLHF TRBJ1-6 NA 14 TRBV11-2 NA
TGTGCCAGCAGTGAAGTACCGTCAGTCAATGAGCAGTTCTTC CASSEVPSVNEQFF TRBJ2-1 NA 14 TRBV6-1 NA
TGTGCCAGCAGCTTACGGGTTTCGAACACCGGGGAGCTGTTTTTT CASSLRVSNTGELFF TRBJ2-2 NA 15 TRBV7-2 NA
TGTGCCAGCAGCTCAGGACACATTGGAGAGACCCAGTACTTC CASSSGHIGETQYF TRBJ2-5 NA 14 TRBV7-2 NA